The entry below describes one T cell receptor (beta chain). The target antigen is unknown. The CDR3 spans 14 residues. Trimming stripped 4 bases from V and 0 bases from J, with 10 bases between. Looked up from germline, CDR1 is SGHRS and CDR2 is YFSETQ. This table comes from immunoSEQ multiplex PCR, and its TCRdb copy is limited to in-frame clones, with some not included. The table shows roughly 300,000 clones, with around 90% occurring only once. These data come from a study of cytomegalovirus exposure and HLA in healthy donors. Study outcomes and limitations: Accounts indicate the classifier identified cytomegalovirus status with strong specificity and sensitivity.

The receptor was isolated from a woman aged 25 to 39 in good health and CMV-seropositive. Sequences were obtained from PBMCs. The J gene is TRBJ1-2, the V gene TRBV5-1; no definite D call. CDR3 coding DNA: TGCGCCAGCAGCCCGGGAACCCCTAACTATGGCTACACCTTC. It yields the protein CASSPGTPNYGYTF.